The 32 T cell receptor beta chains presented below share a single source sample, sequenced in a study of T cell responses to AZD1222 COVID-19 vaccine. The repertoire was sequenced with immunoSEQ multiplex PCR; TCRdb's copy has only in-frame clones and lacks some. Of fewer than 100,000 clones in the sample, roughly 88% are singletons; the top ten hold less than 20%. The sequenced sample was peripheral blood, obtained on day 0 of AZD1222 vaccination. The receptors shown here come from an adult in good health.

J is TRBJ2-1 and V is TRBV19, with 11 bases lining up with TRBD2. The CDR3 covers 12 residues. The germline CDR1 and CDR2 sequences are LNHDA and SQIVND (reference sequence). The ends lost 6 bases at V and 10 bases at J; junction bases unmatched: 2. CDR3 bases: TGTGCCAGTAGCAGACTAGCGGGAGAGCAGTTCTTC. Its protein product is CASSRLAGEQFF.

The chain couples TRBV10-3 to TRBJ2-5; D unclear. The CDR3 sequence is 11 residues long. Germline V gene lookup returns CDR1 ENHRY and CDR2 SYGVKD. Deletions cut 4 bases from V and 2 bases from J, with 2 bases between. CDR3 nucleotides: TGTGCCATCAGTGTTCAAGAGACCCAGTACTTC. Translated, it gives CAISVQETQYF.

This chain's CDR3 is CASRAGTANTGELFF. CDR3 nucleotide sequence: TGTGCCAGCAGAGCCGGGACAGCGAACACCGGGGAGCTGTTTTTT. The V call is TRBV2, the J call TRBJ2-2; 7 bases fit TRBD1. V trimming: 6 bases; J trimming: 0 bases; junction bases outside the gene matches: 4. Per germline, CDR1 SNHLY and CDR2 FYNNEI. The CDR3 is made up of 15 amino acids.

V usage is TRBV14 and J usage is TRBJ1-3, with D tentatively TRBD1 (6 bases). Trimming shortened V by 2 bases and J by 2 bases, and 7 bases separated the two germline ends. CDR1 and CDR2 (germline): SGHDN, FVKESK. CDR3 length: 14 amino acids. The CDR3 spells CASSQWTAGNTIYF. The CDR3 DNA reads TGTGCCAGCAGCCAATGGACAGCTGGAAACACCATATATTTT.

The chain joins TRBV18 to TRBJ1-2; D is uncertain. V was cut by 3 bases and J by 4 bases, with 9 bases left in between. Germline values: CDR1 KGHSH, CDR2 LQKENI. This CDR3 contains 13 residues. CDR3 sequence (DNA): TGTGCCAGCTCACCGGACCATCCCTATGGCTACACCTTC. It is translated as CASSPDHPYGYTF.

V gene TRBV19 combines with J gene TRBJ2-2, with D possibly being TRBD1 (6 bases). The CDR3 contains 13 residues. Germline V gives CDR1 LNHDA, CDR2 SQIVND (reference sequence). The V and J ends lost 6 bases and 5 bases respectively, with 10 bases between them. The CDR3 bases are TGTGCCAGTAGGCTTACAGGGACCGGGGAGCTGTTTTTT. As protein: CASRLTGTGELFF.

V gene TRBV5-4 combines with J gene TRBJ2-1; no firm D call. The CDR3 loop spans 15 amino acids. Trimming shortened V by 4 bases and J by 0 bases, and 11 bases separated the two germline ends. Germline V lookup: CDR1 SGHNT, CDR2 YYREEE (reference sequence). The CDR3 region is CASSLTESSYNEQFF. As DNA, the CDR3 is TGTGCCAGCAGCCTTACTGAAAGCTCCTACAATGAGCAGTTCTTC.

The CDR3 loop is CASSIDRSSYNSPLHF. For the CDR3, the DNA is TGTGCCAGTAGTATAGATCGGAGCTCCTATAATTCACCCCTCCACTTT. This rearrangement joins TRBV19 to TRBJ1-6; D ambiguous. The CDR3 sequence is 16 residues long. The V end was cut by 0 bases, the J end by 0 bases, with 6 bases between. The germline gives CDR1 LNHDA, CDR2 SQIVND (reference sequence).

CDR3 residues: CASSLGAYNNEQYF. In DNA, the CDR3 is TGTGCCAGCAGCTTAGGGGCATACAATAACGAGCAGTACTTC. This chain links TRBV7-2 with TRBJ2-7; D remains unclear. CDR1 and CDR2 (germline): SGHTA, FQGNSA. The V gene lost 1 base and the J gene lost 5 bases, with 12 bases spanning the gap. The CDR3 runs 14 residues.

The chain carries TRBV18 and TRBJ2-7; tentative D call: TRBD1 (7 bases). CDR3 length: 14 amino acids. V dropped 3 bases and J dropped 5 bases, with 14 bases sitting between them. Germline CDR1 KGHSH, CDR2 LQKENI. The CDR3: CASSPPGGINEQYF. The CDR3 DNA reads as TGTGCCAGCTCACCCCCAGGGGGGATTAACGAGCAGTACTTC.

This clone was detected a few times. The chain employs TRBV11-2 and TRBJ1-1; maybe TRBD1 (5 bases). Germline CDR1 reads SGHAT; CDR2 reads FQNNGV. V dropped 0 bases and J dropped 6 bases, with 11 bases sitting between them. The CDR3 loop spans 14 amino acids. The CDR3 bases are TGTGCCAGCAGCTTAGAATCAGGGCCCTCTGAAGCTTTCTTT. This gives the protein CASSLESGPSEAFF.

This clone has only one observation. This CDR3 reads CASSKGTPQHF. CDR3 DNA: TGTGCCAGTAGTAAGGGGACGCCCCAGCATTTT. The chain uses TRBV19 and TRBJ1-5; possibly TRBD1 for D (5 bases). In germline, CDR1 is LNHDA, CDR2 SQIVND (reference sequence). The CDR3 covers 11 residues. The V gene lost 4 bases and the J gene lost 9 bases, with 7 bases spanning the gap.

The chain employs TRBV7-2 and TRBJ2-5; D unresolved. Deletions cut 5 bases from V and 5 bases from J, with 12 bases between. The germline gives CDR1 SGHTA, CDR2 FQGNSA. This CDR3 comprises 13 residues. CDR3 loop: CASSPPGGETQYF. For the CDR3, the DNA is TGTGCCAGCAGCCCCCCGGGTGGGGAGACCCAGTACTTC.

This clone was detected a few times. The gene calls are TRBV6-6 and TRBJ1-6; the D gene is possibly TRBD1 (6 bases). This CDR3 has 17 amino acids. The germline V gene has CDR1 MNHNY and CDR2 SVGAGI (reference sequence). The ends were cut back, 5 bases at V and 7 bases at J, with 21 bases in the middle. The CDR3 nucleotides are TGTGCCAGCAGTCGATCCCCATACGACAGGACAAATTCACCCCTCCACTTT. This encodes CASSRSPYDRTNSPLHF.

The rearrangement joins TRBV7-6 to TRBJ2-3, with TRBD2 matching 12 bases. The CDR3 runs to 16 residues. In germline, CDR1 is SGHVS, CDR2 FNYEAQ. V was clipped by 5 bases and J by 2 bases; unmatched bases: 5. CDR3 amino acids: CASSPRLAGATDTQYF. The CDR3 region has the DNA TGTGCCAGCAGCCCCCGACTAGCGGGAGCCACAGATACGCAGTATTTT.

This chain uses TRBV2 with TRBJ1-1, with a tentative D call TRBD1 (6 bases). The CDR3 consists of 13 residues. Looked up from germline, CDR1 is SNHLY and CDR2 is FYNNEI. V shed 2 bases and J shed 6 bases, with 10 bases lying between them. The CDR3 bases are TGTGCCAGCAGTGAACCCGGGGGGCCTGAAGCTTTCTTT. Translation: CASSEPGGPEAFF.

This chain uses TRBV4-3 with TRBJ2-1; TRBD2 aligns across 13 bases. V was clipped by 1 base and J by 2 bases; unmatched bases: 11. Germline CDR1 reads LGHNA; CDR2 reads YSLEER. The CDR3 has 20 residues. CDR3 region: CASSQVWTSGSINPYNEQFF. CDR3 DNA: TGCGCCAGCAGCCAAGTTTGGACTAGCGGGAGTATAAATCCCTACAATGAGCAGTTCTTC.

The genes are TRBV5-6 and TRBJ2-5; D possibly corresponds to TRBD2 (6 bases). With 5 bases removed from V and 5 bases from J, the gap between germline ends came to 16 bases. This CDR3 has 14 residues. CDR1 and CDR2 from the germline V gene are SGHDT and YYEEEE. Here the CDR3 DNA reads TGTGCCAGCAGTCCTGTCGGGGGAGAGGAGACCCAGTACTTC. This encodes CASSPVGGEETQYF. The full variable domain, rest sourced from reference TRBV5-6 and TRBJ2-5, is DAGVTQSPTHLIKTRGQQVTLRCSPKSGHDTVSWYQQALGQGPQFIFQYYEEEERQRGNFPDRFSGHQFPNYSSELNVNALLLGDSALYLCASSPVGGEETQYFGPGTRLLVL.

J is TRBJ2-1 and V is TRBV10-3; weak D call: TRBD2 (6 bases). This CDR3 is 12 amino acids long. CDR1 and CDR2 from the germline V gene are ENHRY and SYGVKD. Trimming took 7 bases from V and 5 from J, leaving 9 bases between them. CDR3 sequence: CAIMGGDNEQFF. The CDR3 DNA reads TGTGCCATCATGGGGGGTGACAATGAGCAGTTCTTC.

This clone showed up just once. The rearrangement joins TRBV7-2 to TRBJ2-3, with 9 bases identical to TRBD2. Germline V gene data show CDR1 as SGHTA and CDR2 as FQGNSA. The CDR3 runs to 17 residues. The ends lost 1 base at V and 4 bases at J; junction bases unmatched: 9. The CDR3: CASSLDRAGGGADTQYF. The CDR3 bases are TGTGCCAGCAGCTTAGATCGAGCGGGGGGCGGTGCAGATACGCAGTATTTT.

V and J are TRBV7-2 and TRBJ2-7; D not resolved. V was cut by 0 bases and J by 0 bases, with 6 bases left in between. CDR1 SGHTA and CDR2 FQGNSA come from the germline V gene. This CDR3 is built from 14 residues. The CDR3 reads CASSLASSSYEQYF. CDR3 sequence (DNA): TGTGCCAGCAGCTTAGCGAGCAGCTCCTACGAGCAGTACTTC. The full variable domain, in which reference TRBV7-2 and TRBJ2-7 provide the parts outside the CDR3, is GAGVSQSPSNKVTEKGKDVELRCDPISGHTALYWYRQSLGQGLEFLIYFQGNSAPDKSGLPSDRFSAERTGGSVSTLTIQRTQQEDSAVYLCASSLASSSYEQYFGPGTRLTVT.

The V and J genes are TRBV7-9 and TRBJ1-2; D may be TRBD1 (6 bases). Germline assignment: CDR1 SEHNR and CDR2 FQNEAQ (reference sequence). Deletions cut 1 base from V and 8 bases from J, with 11 bases between. The CDR3 has 13 residues. The CDR3 protein is CASSLESGGGYTF. Written as DNA, the CDR3 is TGTGCCAGCAGCTTAGAATCGGGGGGCGGCTACACCTTC.

This clone was seen a handful of times. The genes are TRBV7-8 and TRBJ2-5; TRBD1 matches at 10 bases. The CDR3 contains 19 residues. CDR1 is SGHVS and CDR2 is FQNEAQ in the germline V gene. V lost 5 bases, J lost 1 base, and 16 bases stayed unmatched. CDR3 protein: CASSISDRGLGISQETQYF. The DNA of the CDR3 is TGTGCCAGCAGCATTTCCGACAGGGGGCTGGGAATCAGCCAAGAGACCCAGTACTTC.

The DNA for the CDR3 is TGTGCCAGTAGTCCCGGACGGGCCCGAACCGGGGAGCTGTTTTTT. Its protein product is CASSPGRARTGELFF. This rearrangement joins TRBV19 to TRBJ2-2; D unclear. V lost 5 bases and J 5 bases, leaving 15 bases between the germline ends. Germline V gene lookup returns CDR1 LNHDA and CDR2 SQIVND (reference sequence). The CDR3 runs 15 residues.

The V and J genes are TRBV10-3 and TRBJ2-1; possible D gene TRBD1, 6 bases. CDR3 size: 13 residues. Trimming shortened V by 11 bases and J by 5 bases, and 16 bases separated the two germline ends. Germline assignment: CDR1 ENHRY and CDR2 SYGVKD. DNA of the CDR3: TGTGCCGTCACCCCGACAGGAAACAATGAGCAGTTCTTC. It translates to CAVTPTGNNEQFF.

This clone was observed a handful of times. This chain joins TRBV19 and TRBJ1-5, with 7 bases matching TRBD1. The CDR3 consists of 19 residues. J lost 0 bases, V lost 5 bases, and 16 bases had no gene match. Germline V gene data show CDR1 as LNHDA and CDR2 as SQIVND (reference sequence). CDR3 bases: TGTGCCAGTAGTTCGTCGACAGGGCTAGGAGGGCTTAGCAATCAGCCCCAGCATTTT. Encoded protein: CASSSSTGLGGLSNQPQHF.

This clone was detected once. This chain uses TRBV27 with TRBJ2-5, with no clear D. This CDR3 region has 12 residues. The germline CDR1 and CDR2 sequences are MNHEY and SMNVEV (reference sequence). The germline V and J ends were trimmed by 6 bases and 5 bases, with 10 bases remaining between them. The CDR3 loop reads CASSHPKETQYF. CDR3 DNA: TGTGCCAGCAGCCACCCTAAGGAGACCCAGTACTTC.

This chain joins TRBV7-2 and TRBJ2-7; 12 bases are shared with TRBD2. V lost 6 bases and J lost 6; bases outside the gene matches: 15. The CDR3 has 17 amino acids. Germline CDR1 SGHTA, CDR2 FQGNSA. The CDR3 region has the DNA TGTGCCAGCAGACAAACCTTGACTAGCGGGAGACGAGGCGAGCAGTACTTC. Translating it yields CASRQTLTSGRRGEQYF.

This chain joins TRBV12-3 or TRBV12-4 and TRBJ2-1; D uncertain. Deletions cut 5 bases from V and 5 bases from J, with 7 bases between. The CDR3 is made up of 12 amino acids. DNA of the CDR3: TGTGCCAGCAGTCCCCAAAACAATGAGCAGTTCTTC. This sequence encodes CASSPQNNEQFF.

The V call is TRBV19, the J call TRBJ2-5; no firm D call. This CDR3 region has 15 residues. The germline gives CDR1 LNHDA, CDR2 SQIVND (reference sequence). V was cut by 3 bases and J by 5 bases, with 16 bases left in between. The CDR3 spells CASSILFSRRETQYF. The CDR3, as DNA: TGTGCCAGTAGTATCCTCTTTTCACGCCGGGAGACCCAGTACTTC.

V is TRBV4-2 and J is TRBJ1-3; D gene uncertain. V was shortened by 4 bases and J by 1 base, with 11 bases between the two germline ends. Germline-derived CDR1 and CDR2 are LGHNA and YNFKEQ. The CDR3 is made up of 15 amino acids. The CDR3: CASSPRSVSGNTIYF. The CDR3 DNA follows: TGTGCCAGCAGCCCGCGCTCGGTATCTGGAAACACCATATATTTT.

The chain has TRBV5-1 and TRBJ2-1; D is unclear. Between the trimmed V and J ends, which lost 0 bases and 2 bases, there was a span of 12 bases. Germline lookup yields CDR1 SGHRS and CDR2 YFSETQ. The CDR3 runs to 16 residues. The CDR3 is CASSLAPGLPYNEQFF. The DNA of the CDR3 is TGCGCCAGCAGCTTGGCCCCGGGCCTTCCCTACAATGAGCAGTTCTTC.